This is a list of T cell receptor beta chains from one sample in a study of T cell responses to AZD1222 COVID-19 vaccine. The method was immunoSEQ multiplex PCR; TCRdb's version includes in-frame clones alone and lacks a portion of them. The data show 95,000 to 150,000 clones, less than 90% seen once. The material sequenced was peripheral blood, taken on day 0 of AZD1222 vaccination. Every receptor here comes from an adult in good health. Both conserved end residues are part of each CDR3. Each record gives: CDR3 length, J gene, clone size, V gene, D gene, CDR3 protein, CDR3 DNA. D genes are given only for firm matches. Rows give clone size only sometimes, using once, few, many, or a class for an expanded clone.

len: 13; j_gene: TRBJ1-1; abundance: -; v_gene: TRBV10-3; d_gene: -; CDR3aa: CAISESIGTEAFF; CDR3nt: TGTGCCATCAGTGAGTCAATAGGGACTGAAGCTTTCTTT
len: 16; j_gene: TRBJ1-1; abundance: -; v_gene: TRBV11-2; d_gene: -; CDR3aa: CASSTPPDRMNTEAFF; CDR3nt: TGTGCCAGCAGCACCCCCCCTGACAGAATGAACACTGAAGCTTTCTTT
len: 17; j_gene: TRBJ2-1; abundance: -; v_gene: TRBV30; d_gene: -; CDR3aa: CAWKPRVGISSYNEQFF; CDR3nt: TGTGCCTGGAAGCCTCGAGTGGGGATAAGCTCCTACAATGAGCAGTTCTTC
len: 18; j_gene: TRBJ2-1; abundance: -; v_gene: TRBV18; d_gene: -; CDR3aa: CASSPPGGSASSYNEQFF; CDR3nt: TGTGCCAGCTCACCCCCCGGGGGTAGCGCCTCCTCCTACAATGAGCAGTTCTTC
len: 18; j_gene: TRBJ2-3; abundance: -; v_gene: TRBV9; d_gene: TRBD2; CDR3aa: CASSVGGTRGVSTDTQYF; CDR3nt: TGTGCCAGCAGCGTAGGGGGGACTAGGGGAGTTAGCACAGATACGCAGTATTTT
len: 15; j_gene: TRBJ2-7; abundance: -; v_gene: TRBV5-4; d_gene: TRBD1; CDR3aa: CASSLGTGSMDEQYF; CDR3nt: TGTGCCAGCAGCTTGGGGACAGGGTCGATGGACGAGCAGTACTTC
len: 14; j_gene: TRBJ2-7; abundance: -; v_gene: TRBV27; d_gene: -; CDR3aa: CASSSAGSSYEQYF; CDR3nt: TGTGCCAGCAGTTCGGCTGGCAGCTCCTACGAGCAGTACTTC
len: 16; j_gene: TRBJ2-5; abundance: -; v_gene: TRBV7-8; d_gene: TRBD2; CDR3aa: CASSLARQRERETQYF; CDR3nt: TGTGCCAGCAGCTTAGCGCGTCAGCGGGAGCGCGAGACCCAGTACTTC
len: 17; j_gene: TRBJ2-3; abundance: -; v_gene: TRBV7-2; d_gene: TRBD2; CDR3aa: CASSSGLAGGRTDTQYF; CDR3nt: TGTGCCAGCAGCTCGGGACTAGCGGGGGGCCGCACAGATACGCAGTATTTT
len: 14; j_gene: TRBJ2-7; abundance: -; v_gene: TRBV6-5; d_gene: TRBD1; CDR3aa: CASRATGGSYEQYF; CDR3nt: TGTGCCAGCAGAGCGACAGGGGGAAGCTACGAGCAGTACTTC
len: 17; j_gene: TRBJ1-1; abundance: once; v_gene: TRBV5-1; d_gene: -; CDR3aa: CASSLGAGFLKGTEAFF; CDR3nt: TGCGCCAGCAGCTTGGGGGCAGGGTTCTTGAAGGGGACTGAAGCTTTCTTT
len: 16; j_gene: TRBJ2-5; abundance: -; v_gene: TRBV7-3; d_gene: TRBD2; CDR3aa: CASSLGGSGRKETQYF; CDR3nt: TGTGCCAGCAGCCTCGGGGGTAGCGGGAGAAAGGAGACCCAGTACTTC